The text below deals with one T cell receptor beta chain. Use of 60 Vbeta and 13 Jbeta primers characterized the PCR. Sequencing used immunoSEQ multiplex PCR; TCRdb keeps in-frame clones, though not all of them. Of around 20,000 clones listed, roughly four fifths are singletons. Germline lookup yields CDR1 LNHDA and CDR2 SQIVND (reference sequence). The CDR3 totals 16 residues. V shed 4 bases, J shed 4 bases, and the junction held 10 bases outside the gene matches. The source of the sample is a study of cytomegalovirus exposure and HLA in healthy donors. The source material was PBMCs. The V gene is TRBV19, the J gene TRBJ1-3; 7 bases align to TRBD1. The receptor was derived from a human donor in good health. The CDR3 region has the DNA TGTGCCAGTAGTACAACAGGGGTGGTCTCCGGAAACACCATATATTTT. Translated, it gives CASSTTGVVSGNTIYF.